The 11 T cell receptor beta chains below were found in one sample sequenced in a study of blood T cell repertoires in COVID-19. Clones were read by immunoSEQ multiplex PCR, and TCRdb kept only the in-frame ones, dropping some. Among almost 250,000 clones listed, more than 85% were seen once. The sequencing input was PBMCs or T cells enriched from blood (not recorded which). These receptors originate from a woman aged 30 to 39 who had recovered from COVID-19.

The chain joins TRBV29-1 to TRBJ1-1; 7 bases are shared with TRBD1. V dropped 6 bases and J dropped 4; count of bases not matched to a gene: 14. This CDR3 contains 15 residues. Germline V gene lookup returns CDR1 SQVTM and CDR2 ANQGSEA. The CDR3 coding sequence is TGCAGCGTGTTCTTGAGGGGGCGCGAGGGCACTGAAGCTTTCTTT. Protein sequence: CSVFLRGREGTEAFF.

This clone was counted a single time. The chain has TRBV5-5 and TRBJ1-3; tentatively, D is TRBD1 (5 bases). The germline CDR1 and CDR2 sequences are SGHKS and YYEKEE (reference sequence). This CDR3 spans 15 amino acids. Trimming removed 2 bases at V and 0 bases at J, with 9 bases between. The CDR3 DNA follows: TGTGCCAGCAGCTTTGACAGATCCTCTGGAAACACCATATATTTT. Its translation is CASSFDRSSGNTIYF.

The chain uses TRBV6-6 and TRBJ1-4; possibly TRBD1 for D (5 bases). V lost 0 bases to trimming and J lost 0 bases, with 8 bases between them. In germline, CDR1 is MNHNY, CDR2 SVGAGI (reference sequence). The CDR3 sequence is 16 residues long. CDR3 sequence (DNA): TGTGCCAGCAGTTACTCAGGGGAAACAACTAATGAAAAACTGTTTTTT. It specifies CASSYSGETTNEKLFF.

V and J are TRBV15 and TRBJ2-4; possible D gene TRBD1, 7 bases. Germline CDR1 and CDR2: LNHNV and YYDKDF (reference sequence). Trimming took off 1 base at V and 7 bases at J, with 17 bases between the two ends. This CDR3 is built from 16 residues. The CDR3 spells CATSRGGGGGRNIQYF. CDR3 DNA sequence: TGTGCCACCAGCAGAGGCGGAGGGGGCGGGCGGAACATTCAGTACTTC.

This clone was observed a single time. The chain carries TRBV7-9 and TRBJ2-1; 7 positions match TRBD2. CDR1 is SEHNR and CDR2 is FQNEAQ in the germline V gene (reference sequence). V gave up 0 bases and J gave up 8 bases; unmatched junction bases: 4. The CDR3 is 14 amino acids. CDR3 residues: CASSLAGGIDEQFF. The CDR3 DNA reads as TGTGCCAGCAGCTTAGCGGGAGGGATTGATGAGCAGTTCTTC.

This chain joins TRBV4-2 and TRBJ2-1, with 9 bases lining up with TRBD1. Per the germline V gene, CDR1 is LGHNA and CDR2 is YNFKEQ. V was clipped by 0 bases and J by 8 bases; unmatched bases: 5. The CDR3 totals 15 residues. CDR3 in DNA: TGTGCCAGCAGCCAAGATGGGGACAGGGCTGATGAGCAGTTCTTC. It translates to CASSQDGDRADEQFF.

The DNA of the CDR3 is TGTGCCACCAGCAGAGATTTCCTAGGCGGGAGGACAGATACGCAGTATTTT. This sequence encodes CATSRDFLGGRTDTQYF. The chain carries TRBV15 and TRBJ2-3, with 8 bases fitting TRBD2. The germline gives CDR1 LNHNV, CDR2 YYDKDF (reference sequence). V gave up 0 bases and J gave up 3 bases; unmatched junction bases: 8. The CDR3 totals 17 residues.

The rearrangement uses TRBV4-3 and TRBJ1-6, with 8 bases matching TRBD1. V trimming: 3 bases; J trimming: 5 bases; junction bases outside the gene matches: 3. The CDR3 has 15 residues. Germline V CDR1 and CDR2: LGHNA, YSLEER. DNA for the CDR3: TGCGCCAGCAGCCACATGACAGGGGATAATTCACCCCTCCACTTT. Translation: CASSHMTGDNSPLHF.

The V and J genes are TRBV6-5 and TRBJ2-1; 8 bases agree with TRBD2. The CDR3 sequence is 13 residues long. With V trimmed by 8 bases and J by 9 bases, 9 bases remained unmatched. Germline assignment: CDR1 MNHEY and CDR2 SVGAGI. This CDR3 is CASGMSGGVEQFF. CDR3 nucleotides: TGTGCCAGCGGCATGTCGGGAGGGGTTGAGCAGTTCTTC.

This chain joins TRBV30 and TRBJ2-1; TRBD2 matches 8 bases. Germline V gene sequence: CDR1 GTSNPN, CDR2 SVGIG (reference sequence). V lost 8 bases and J lost 1; bases outside the gene matches: 4. The length of the CDR3 is 13 residues. The CDR3 DNA sequence: TGTGCCCTGAAGCGGGAGTCCTACAATGAGCAGTTCTTC. As protein: CALKRESYNEQFF. Combining the CDR3 with reference TRBV30 and TRBJ2-1 gives the whole variable domain SQTIHQWPATLVQPVGSPLSLECTVEGTSNPNLYWYRQAAGRGLQLLFYSVGIGQISSEVPQNLSASRPQDRQFILSSKKLLLSDSGFYLCALKRESYNEQFFGPGTRLTVL.

Only one count was recorded for this clone. This chain links TRBV6-1 with TRBJ1-2, with TRBD1 as a possible D gene (5 bases). V lost 3 bases and J 4 bases, leaving 15 bases between the germline ends. This CDR3 contains 15 residues. Germline values: CDR1 MNHNS, CDR2 SASEGT. CDR3 coding DNA: TGTGCCAGCAGTGACGCGCTATCGGGGGGCTATGGCTACACCTTC. It encodes CASSDALSGGYGYTF.